This entry lists 18 T cell receptor beta chains sequenced from one sample in a study of CD8+ T cells in alopecia areata. The treatment denotes: oral pan-JAK inhibitor, 5-10 mg twice daily. cDNA prepared by RNA extraction and subsequent reverse transcription served as the template for sequencing. TCRdb keeps only in-frame clones here, not all; method: immunoSEQ multiplex PCR. The sample lists 200,000 to 250,000 clones; 66% were seen once. This sample comprised CD4+ T cells sorted from blood, obtained around week 46, from a patient treated with tofacitinib. The receptors were sampled from a human donor with alopecia areata.

The chain is built from TRBV6-6 and TRBJ2-7, with D unclear. CDR1 and CDR2 from the germline V gene are MNHNY and SVGAGI (reference sequence). This CDR3 spans 13 amino acids. Trimming stripped 0 bases from V and 7 bases from J, with 10 bases between. CDR3 protein: CASSYSFKAEQYF. The CDR3 bases are TGTGCCAGCAGTTACTCGTTCAAGGCAGAGCAGTACTTC.

This CDR3 reads CATSRDERQAFF. CDR3 in DNA: TGTGCCACCAGCAGAGATGAGAGGCAAGCTTTCTTT. The rearrangement uses TRBV15 and TRBJ1-1, with D unclear. Trimming took off 0 bases at V and 9 bases at J, with 8 bases between the two ends. Per germline, CDR1 LNHNV and CDR2 YYDKDF (reference sequence). This CDR3 region has 12 residues.

The rearrangement links TRBV7-9 to TRBJ1-1; D is ambiguous. From germline, CDR1 is SEHNR and CDR2 FQNEAQ (reference sequence). V lost 6 bases and J lost 6, with 14 bases in between. The CDR3 runs to 13 residues. This chain's CDR3 is CASRDGDLSEAFF. The CDR3 DNA sequence: TGTGCCAGCAGAGACGGGGATCTATCTGAAGCTTTCTTT.

The chain uses TRBV29-1 and TRBJ2-5, with TRBD1 matching 9 bases. Germline V lookup: CDR1 SQVTM, CDR2 ANQGSEA. The J segment lost 5 bases and the V segment lost 5 bases, leaving 9 bases of the junction unmatched. CDR3 length equals 14 residues. The CDR3 DNA follows: TGCAGCGTTAGGAACAGGGGGCCTAGGGAGACCCAGTACTTC. Protein product: CSVRNRGPRETQYF.

The chain employs TRBV15 and TRBJ2-7; D gene ambiguous. Germline lookup yields CDR1 LNHNV and CDR2 YYDKDF (reference sequence). This CDR3 has 13 amino acids. Deletions cut 0 bases from V and 3 bases from J, with 6 bases between. Here the CDR3 reads CATSRDHSYEQYF. The CDR3 DNA is TGTGCCACCAGCAGAGATCACAGCTACGAGCAGTACTTC.

The chain combines TRBV25-1 with TRBJ2-5; 8 nucleotides agree with TRBD1. The CDR3 has 13 amino acids. CDR1 MGHDK and CDR2 SYGVNS come from the germline V gene. With V trimmed by 4 bases and J by 4 bases, 2 bases remained unmatched. This CDR3 is CASSGQGAETQYF. The DNA of the CDR3 is TGTGCCAGCAGTGGGCAGGGGGCAGAGACCCAGTACTTC.

V and J are TRBV25-1 and TRBJ2-4; the D gene could be TRBD1 or TRBD2 (5 bases each). The germline V and J ends were trimmed by 6 bases and 4 bases, with 10 bases remaining between them. The CDR3 has 13 amino acids. In germline, CDR1 is MGHDK, CDR2 SYGVNS. Here the CDR3 DNA reads TGTGCCAGCAGCCGAGGGGTTAAAAACATTCAGTACTTC. This encodes CASSRGVKNIQYF.

This clone was counted only a few times. The rearrangement uses TRBV18 and TRBJ1-2; no firm D call. Trimming stripped 2 bases from V and 2 bases from J, with 6 bases between. This CDR3 has 13 amino acids. Germline CDR1 and CDR2: KGHSH and LQKENI. This chain's CDR3 is CASSPTENYGYTF. In nucleotides, the CDR3 is TGTGCCAGCTCACCAACAGAAAACTATGGCTACACCTTC.

This clone was counted between two and nine times. The V call is TRBV7-6, the J call TRBJ2-5; 15 bases are shared with TRBD2. V trimming: 6 bases; J trimming: 2 bases; junction bases outside the gene matches: 4. CDR1 SGHVS and CDR2 FNYEAQ come from the germline V gene. The CDR3 loop spans 16 amino acids. This CDR3 is CASRGTSGGFQETQYF. CDR3 DNA: TGTGCCAGCAGGGGGACTAGCGGGGGGTTTCAAGAGACCCAGTACTTC.

The genes are TRBV11-2 and TRBJ1-5; D ambiguous. V was pared by 0 bases and J by 4 bases, with 4 bases between. The germline gives CDR1 SGHAT, CDR2 FQNNGV. CDR3 length: 13 residues. CDR3 bases: TGTGCCAGCAGCTTAGAGGTTAATCAGCCCCAGCATTTT. Translation gives CASSLEVNQPQHF.

Of note for this clone: Its ends do not fully match the called genes, so a read error is possible. The chain uses TRBV7-9 and TRBJ1-5; a weak D match, TRBD1 (6 bases). The CDR3 runs 17 residues. Germline CDR1 SEHNR, CDR2 FQNEAQ (reference sequence). CDR3 nucleotides: TGTGCCAGTAGCTTATGGCCGGCACAGGGAATCAATCAGCCCCAGCATTTT. Its translation: CASSLWPAQGINQPQHF.

The chain has TRBV27 and TRBJ1-6; D possibly corresponds to TRBD1 (6 bases). Germline CDR1 reads MNHEY; CDR2 reads SMNVEV (reference sequence). The CDR3 runs to 14 residues. Between the trimmed V and J ends, which lost 11 bases and 6 bases, there was a span of 17 bases. CDR3 sequence: CAAGDPSVNSPLHF. The CDR3 DNA reads TGTGCCGCAGGGGACCCCTCCGTTAATTCACCCCTCCACTTT.

This clone was seen more than once but under ten times. The rearrangement uses TRBV29-1 and TRBJ2-5, with TRBD1 as a possible D gene (7 bases). Germline V gene sequence: CDR1 SQVTM, CDR2 ANQGSEA. Trimming took 7 bases from V and 0 from J, leaving 12 bases between them. This CDR3 contains 13 residues. CDR3 loop: CSAGGQYQETQYF. As DNA, the CDR3 is TGCAGCGCCGGGGGACAGTACCAAGAGACCCAGTACTTC.

The chain is built from TRBV20-1 and TRBJ1-2; 11 bases line up with TRBD1. Trimming cost V 6 bases and J 8 bases; bases outside gene matches: 2. This CDR3 has 11 amino acids. The germline V gene encodes CDR1 DFQATT and CDR2 SNEGSKA (reference sequence). The CDR3 bases are TGCAGTGCGGGACAGGGGGAAGGCTACACCTTC. Residues: CSAGQGEGYTF.

In this sample, this clone turned up once. The rearrangement uses TRBV5-6 and TRBJ2-5; D is perhaps TRBD2 (5 bases). The germline V and J ends were trimmed by 4 bases and 5 bases, with 12 bases remaining between them. This CDR3 has 13 residues. CDR1 is SGHDT and CDR2 is YYEEEE in the germline V gene. CDR3 residues: CASSGGRKETQYF. CDR3 DNA sequence: TGTGCCAGCAGCGGAGGACGAAAGGAGACCCAGTACTTC.

In this sample, this clone turned up once. The same CDR3 also results from other DNA sequences found in this sample. The CDR3 DNA follows: TGTGCCAGCAGCTTAGGTGGAGACTATGGCTACACCTTC. This gives the protein CASSLGGDYGYTF. The chain has TRBV7-3 and TRBJ1-2; D is unresolved. V was clipped by 2 bases and J by 3 bases, with 7 bases between them. The germline V gene has CDR1 SGHTA and CDR2 FQGTGA. This CDR3 is 13 amino acids long.

This clone occurred a few times. V and J are TRBV29-1 and TRBJ1-1; TRBD1 agrees at 9 bases. V shed 4 bases and J 5 bases; nucleotides not matched to a gene: 8. This CDR3 has 14 amino acids. Germline-derived CDR1 and CDR2 are SQVTM and ANQGSEA. CDR3 amino acids: CSVGTGVSRTEAFF. The CDR3 region has the DNA TGCAGCGTTGGGACAGGGGTGTCAAGGACTGAAGCTTTCTTT. Full variable domain (missing parts from reference TRBV29-1 and TRBJ1-1): SAVISQKPSRDICQRGTSLTIQCQVDSQVTMMFWYRQQPGQSLTLIATANQGSEATYESGFVIDKFPISRPNLTFSTLTVSNMSPEDSSIYLCSVGTGVSRTEAFFGQGTRLTVV.

The chain recombines TRBV5-1 with TRBJ2-6, with D possibly being TRBD1 (6 bases). V was shortened by 4 bases and J by 2 bases, with 10 bases between the two germline ends. The CDR3 contains 15 residues. CDR1 is SGHRS and CDR2 is YFSETQ in the germline V gene. The CDR3 DNA is TGCGCCAGCAGCCCCAGGGGAGCTGGGGCCAACGTCCTGACTTTC. It yields the protein CASSPRGAGANVLTF. The full variable domain, with the rest looked up from reference TRBV5-1 and TRBJ2-6, is KAGVTQTPRYLIKTRGQQVTLSCSPISGHRSVSWYQQTPGQGLQFLFEYFSETQRNKGNFPGRFSGRQFSNSRSEMNVSTLELGDSALYLCASSPRGAGANVLTFGAGSRLTVL.